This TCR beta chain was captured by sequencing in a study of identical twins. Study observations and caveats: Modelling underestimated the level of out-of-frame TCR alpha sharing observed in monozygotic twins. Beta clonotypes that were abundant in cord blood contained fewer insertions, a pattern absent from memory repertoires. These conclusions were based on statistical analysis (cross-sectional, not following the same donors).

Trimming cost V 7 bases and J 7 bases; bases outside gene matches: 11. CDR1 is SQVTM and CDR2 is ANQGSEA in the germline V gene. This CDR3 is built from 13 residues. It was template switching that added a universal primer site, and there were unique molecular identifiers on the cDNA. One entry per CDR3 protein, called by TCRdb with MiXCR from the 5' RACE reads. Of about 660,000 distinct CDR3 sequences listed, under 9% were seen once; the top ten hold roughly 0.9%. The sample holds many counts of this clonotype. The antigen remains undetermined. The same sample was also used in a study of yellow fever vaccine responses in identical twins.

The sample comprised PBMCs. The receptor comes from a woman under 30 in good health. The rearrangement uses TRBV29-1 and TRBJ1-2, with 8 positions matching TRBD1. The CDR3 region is CSARRTGLLGYTF. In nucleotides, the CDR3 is TGCAGCGCACGACGGACAGGGCTTCTTGGCTACACCTTC.